One and the same sample provided the 32 T cell receptor beta chains below, sequenced in a study of shared clonotypes between healthy human individuals. Assay used: immunoSEQ multiplex PCR; TCRdb lists only in-frame clones, some missing. The sample lists hundreds of thousands of clones; roughly 70% were seen once. Source material: memory CD4+ T cells sorted from blood. Subset described: CD45RA-negative fraction. These receptors originate from a woman aged 25-40 years in good health.

The table lists this clone with a few counts. The V and J genes are TRBV15 and TRBJ1-2; 9 positions agree with TRBD1. This CDR3 contains 16 residues. V lost 5 bases, J lost 3 bases, and 10 bases stayed unmatched. Looked up from germline, CDR1 is LNHNV and CDR2 is YYDKDF (reference sequence). Here the CDR3 DNA reads TGTGCCACCAGCCCTCGGACAGGGGCGAAAGACTATGGCTACACCTTC. Its translation is CATSPRTGAKDYGYTF.

The chain has TRBV28 and TRBJ1-2; weak D call: TRBD1 (5 bases). V gave up 5 bases and J gave up 1 base, with 11 bases separating them. The CDR3 runs 14 residues. Germline values: CDR1 MDHEN, CDR2 SYDVKM. The CDR3 reads CASSRTILNYGYTF. CDR3 sequence (DNA): TGTGCCAGCAGTCGGACAATCCTTAACTATGGCTACACCTTC.

The chain links TRBV6-1 to TRBJ2-2; D is perhaps TRBD2 (6 bases). V dropped 6 bases and J dropped 4 bases, with 9 bases sitting between them. The CDR3 is made up of 13 amino acids. Germline assignment: CDR1 MNHNS and CDR2 SASEGT. The CDR3: CASSKAGTGELFF. The CDR3 DNA is TGTGCCAGCAGCAAAGCGGGCACCGGGGAGCTGTTTTTT.

This rearrangement joins TRBV4-2 to TRBJ2-7; unclear D gene. V lost 1 base to trimming and J lost 0 bases, with 10 bases between them. The germline CDR1 and CDR2 sequences are LGHNA and YNFKEQ. The length of the CDR3 is 15 residues. For the CDR3, the DNA is TGTGCCAGCAGCCAAGGCCTATTCGGCTCCTACGAGCAGTACTTC. It specifies CASSQGLFGSYEQYF.

The chain recombines TRBV28 with TRBJ2-7; D not certain. Germline CDR1 reads MDHEN; CDR2 reads SYDVKM. The V end lost 8 bases, the J end lost 2 bases, and 13 bases lay between the germline ends. The CDR3 extends over 13 amino acids. The CDR3: CASRAGYTYEQYF. The CDR3 region has the DNA TGTGCCAGCCGAGCAGGTTATACCTACGAGCAGTACTTC.

The V call is TRBV6-4, the J call TRBJ2-1, with D perhaps matching TRBD2 (6 bases). With 8 bases removed from V and 3 bases from J, the gap between germline ends came to 20 bases. Per the germline V gene, CDR1 is MRHNA and CDR2 is SNTAGT. The CDR3 runs 16 residues. CDR3 sequence reads: CASVLRGGRDYNEQFF. DNA for the CDR3: TGTGCCAGCGTCCTTCGTGGGGGGAGAGACTACAATGAGCAGTTCTTC.

The chain carries TRBV19 and TRBJ1-4; D gene uncertain. Trimming stripped 7 bases from V and 3 bases from J, with 15 bases between. This CDR3 contains 15 residues. Germline V gene lookup returns CDR1 LNHDA and CDR2 SQIVND (reference sequence). The CDR3 reads CASTSVGLANEKLFF. CDR3 sequence (DNA): TGTGCCAGTACATCCGTAGGGTTGGCTAATGAAAAACTGTTTTTT. The variable domain in full, with the rest retrieved from reference TRBV19 and TRBJ1-4, is DGGITQSPKYLFRKEGQNVTLSCEQNLNHDAMYWYRQDPGQGLRLIYYSQIVNDFQKGDIAEGYSVSREKKESFPLTVTSAQKNPTAFYLCASTSVGLANEKLFFGSGTQLSVL.

The chain uses TRBV6-6 and TRBJ2-5, with D possibly being TRBD2 (5 bases). The germline CDR1 and CDR2 sequences are MNHNY and SVGAGI (reference sequence). Trimming shortened V by 5 bases and J by 2 bases, and 12 bases separated the two germline ends. This CDR3 spans 14 amino acids. The CDR3 region is CASSPGLAQETQYF. The CDR3 coding sequence is TGTGCCAGCAGTCCCGGACTGGCACAAGAGACCCAGTACTTC.

Here the CDR3 reads CASSSRTPRAEAFF. Here the CDR3 DNA reads TGTGCCAGCAGTTCCCGGACCCCGAGGGCTGAAGCTTTCTTT. The chain recombines TRBV28 with TRBJ1-1; D gene unclear. The V and J ends lost 4 bases and 6 bases respectively, with 15 bases between them. Germline values: CDR1 MDHEN, CDR2 SYDVKM. The CDR3 is 14 amino acids.

V is TRBV18 and J is TRBJ1-2, with 7 bases matching TRBD1. V was clipped by 3 bases and J by 6 bases; unmatched bases: 4. The germline CDR1 and CDR2 sequences are KGHSH and LQKENI. The CDR3 has 13 amino acids. CDR3 sequence reads: CASSPEGAHGYTF. DNA of the CDR3: TGTGCCAGCTCACCGGAGGGGGCCCATGGCTACACCTTC. Based on the CDR3 plus reference TRBV18 and TRBJ1-2, the full variable domain is NAGVMQNPRHLVRRRGQEARLRCSPMKGHSHVYWYRQLPEEGLKFMVYLQKENIIDESGMPKERFSAEFPKEGPSILRIQQVVRGDSAAYFCASSPEGAHGYTFGSGTRLTVV.

The chain employs TRBV5-4 and TRBJ2-4; D not resolved. CDR1 and CDR2 from the germline V gene are SGHNT and YYREEE (reference sequence). Trimming removed 0 bases at V and 2 bases at J, with 12 bases between. The CDR3 loop spans 16 amino acids. The CDR3 loop is CASSLVGTGTKNIQYF. The CDR3 DNA is TGTGCCAGCAGCTTGGTGGGAACCGGAACCAAAAACATTCAGTACTTC.

This clone was seen a handful of times. The chain links TRBV29-1 to TRBJ1-1; D is undetermined. The CDR3 totals 11 residues. The V end lost 8 bases, the J end lost 2 bases, and 9 bases lay between the germline ends. CDR1 SQVTM and CDR2 ANQGSEA come from the germline V gene. In nucleotides, the CDR3 is TGCAGCACCCGGGGAAACACTGAAGCTTTCTTT. Protein product: CSTRGNTEAFF.

This chain links TRBV28 with TRBJ1-5; D is uncertain. CDR1 is MDHEN, CDR2 SYDVKM, per germline. This CDR3 spans 13 amino acids. Trimming shortened V by 7 bases and J by 3 bases, and 10 bases separated the two germline ends. The CDR3 bases are TGTGCCAGCACTTACAGAATCAATCAGCCCCAGCATTTT. It specifies CASTYRINQPQHF.

The chain employs TRBV5-1 and TRBJ2-1, with D possibly TRBD2 on 5 matching bases. Germline V gene lookup returns CDR1 SGHRS and CDR2 YFSETQ. The CDR3 has 15 residues. The germline V and J ends were trimmed by 3 bases and 0 bases, with 10 bases remaining between them. CDR3 protein: CASSWRTDSYNEQFF. The CDR3 coding sequence is TGCGCCAGCAGCTGGAGGACCGACTCCTACAATGAGCAGTTCTTC.

This clone was seen at least ten times. The chain carries TRBV11-3 and TRBJ2-1; D remains unclear. Between the trimmed V and J ends, which lost 1 base and 9 bases, there was a span of 10 bases. Germline V gene sequence: CDR1 SGHNT, CDR2 YENEEA. CDR3 length: 13 amino acids. In DNA, the CDR3 is TGTGCCAGCAGCTTAGGATCATTGGGTGAGCAGTTCTTC. Encoded protein: CASSLGSLGEQFF.

On this clone itself: Distinct nucleotide sequences in the sample also encode this CDR3. The chain combines TRBV7-9 with TRBJ2-5; D gene unclear. The CDR3 sequence is 12 residues long. V dropped 1 base and J dropped 5 bases, with 5 bases sitting between them. Looked up from germline, CDR1 is SEHNR and CDR2 is FQNEAQ (reference sequence). The CDR3 protein is CASSLGWETQYF. The CDR3, as DNA: TGTGCCAGCAGCTTAGGGTGGGAGACCCAGTACTTC.

In this sample, this clone turned up a few times. The chain combines TRBV19 with TRBJ2-1, with D tentatively TRBD2 (5 bases). Germline V gene data show CDR1 as LNHDA and CDR2 as SQIVND (reference sequence). The V end lost 8 bases, the J end lost 9 bases, and 8 bases lay between the germline ends. The CDR3 is 10 amino acids. The CDR3, as DNA: TGTGCCAGTGGGAGCGGTGAGCAGTTCTTC. Translating it yields CASGSGEQFF.

This clone appeared once. J is TRBJ2-3 and V is TRBV6-6; 7 bases align to TRBD2. Germline V gene data show CDR1 as MNHNY and CDR2 as SVGAGI (reference sequence). The J segment lost 5 bases and the V segment lost 7 bases, leaving 0 bases of the junction unmatched. The CDR3 has 11 residues. CDR3 loop: CASTGGDTQYF. In nucleotides, the CDR3 is TGTGCCAGCACGGGGGGAGATACGCAGTATTTT.

The chain has TRBV28 and TRBJ2-3; D unresolved. The CDR3 covers 15 residues. The germline CDR1 and CDR2 sequences are MDHEN and SYDVKM. Trimming cost V 6 bases and J 1 base, with 14 bases left between them. The CDR3, as DNA: TGTGCCAGCAGACATGAAGATCGGGGCACAGATACGCAGTATTTT. Translated: CASRHEDRGTDTQYF.

V gene TRBV10-1 combines with J gene TRBJ2-7, with TRBD2 matching 8 bases. Trimming at V came to 5 bases and at J to 2 bases, leaving 2 bases not matched to a gene. This CDR3 comprises 13 residues. CDR1 and CDR2 from the germline V gene are WNHNN and SYGVQD (reference sequence). CDR3 sequence: CASSSGLAYEQYF. The CDR3 nucleotides are TGCGCCAGCAGTTCGGGACTAGCCTACGAGCAGTACTTC.

Only a few counts were recorded for this clone. The J gene is TRBJ2-7, the V gene TRBV2; D not resolved. Trimming took 3 bases from V and 12 from J, leaving 18 bases between them. The CDR3 contains 13 residues. Per germline, CDR1 SNHLY and CDR2 FYNNEI. The CDR3: CASSERRSYGLYF. CDR3 bases: TGTGCCAGCAGTGAGCGGCGGTCGTATGGTCTGTACTTC.

The V call is TRBV25-1, the J call TRBJ1-1; D may be TRBD1 (6 bases). The CDR3 totals 16 residues. Trimming stripped 5 bases from V and 3 bases from J, with 19 bases between. Germline CDR1 reads MGHDK; CDR2 reads SYGVNS. CDR3 bases: TGTGCCAGCAGTCCCCTGGGGGACAAAAGGCACACTGAAGCTTTCTTT. Protein product: CASSPLGDKRHTEAFF.

The genes are TRBV5-1 and TRBJ2-2, with 7 nucleotides matching TRBD1. Germline assignment: CDR1 SGHRS and CDR2 YFSETQ. After removal of 5 bases from V and 3 bases from J, the junction contained 13 bases not matched to a gene. The CDR3 length is 17 residues. CDR3: CASRFEADRAHTGELFF. DNA of the CDR3: TGCGCCAGCAGGTTCGAGGCCGACAGGGCTCACACCGGGGAGCTGTTTTTT.

The genes are TRBV28 and TRBJ2-4; TRBD2 is a possible D gene (5 bases). Trimming cost V 7 bases and J 4 bases, with 20 bases left between them. Germline CDR1 is MDHEN and CDR2 is SYDVKM. The CDR3 runs 16 residues. CDR3 in amino acids: CASNRAGTRPKNIQYF. The CDR3 coding sequence is TGTGCCAGCAACCGGGCGGGCACGCGCCCTAAAAACATTCAGTACTTC.

This clone showed up just a few times. The chain uses TRBV25-1 and TRBJ2-1; perhaps D is TRBD1 or TRBD2 (5 bases each). The CDR3 covers 16 residues. CDR1 and CDR2 from the germline V gene are MGHDK and SYGVNS. V dropped 9 bases and J dropped 3 bases, with 21 bases sitting between them. This CDR3 is CASSGRESGLYNEQFF. The CDR3, as DNA: TGTGCCAGTTCGGGGCGAGAAAGTGGTCTCTACAATGAGCAGTTCTTC.

Comment on this clone: Other DNA sequences in the same sample also yield this CDR3. The chain has TRBV5-1 and TRBJ2-7; TRBD2 might be the D (5 bases). V was pared by 2 bases and J by 0 bases, with 9 bases between. Germline V gene lookup returns CDR1 SGHRS and CDR2 YFSETQ. The CDR3 is 14 residues long. The CDR3 spells CASSFGGSSYEQYF. CDR3 nucleotides: TGCGCCAGCAGCTTTGGAGGAAGCTCCTACGAGCAGTACTTC.

The genes are TRBV7-9 and TRBJ2-3; 7 positions agree with TRBD1. The CDR3 totals 14 residues. V trimming: 5 bases; J trimming: 1 base; junction bases outside the gene matches: 3. CDR1 is SEHNR and CDR2 is FQNEAQ in the germline V gene (reference sequence). The CDR3 DNA sequence: TGTGCCAGCAGCCAAACAGGGGGCACAGATACGCAGTATTTT. This encodes CASSQTGGTDTQYF.

The gene calls are TRBV6-1 and TRBJ1-1; 9 nucleotides align to TRBD1. This CDR3 spans 15 amino acids. The germline CDR1 and CDR2 sequences are MNHNS and SASEGT. Trimming cost V 4 bases and J 5 bases; bases outside gene matches: 8. The DNA of the CDR3 is TGTGCCAGCAGTGGCCAACAGGGGGCGGATACTGAAGCTTTCTTT. This translates into CASSGQQGADTEAFF.

The rearrangement joins TRBV7-9 to TRBJ2-7, with no clear D. The germline V and J ends were trimmed by 1 base and 1 base, with 2 bases remaining between them. The CDR3 sequence is 12 residues long. Germline CDR1 reads SEHNR; CDR2 reads FQNEAQ (reference sequence). CDR3 sequence: CASSLESYEQYF. In nucleotides, the CDR3 is TGTGCCAGCAGCTTAGAATCCTACGAGCAGTACTTC.

This clone has just a few counts. This CDR3 reads CASSLFSGGGGTSTDTQYF. Written as DNA, the CDR3 is TGTGCCAGCAGTTTATTTTCCGGGGGCGGGGGAACTAGCACAGATACGCAGTATTTT. This sequence joins TRBV28 and TRBJ2-3, with D possibly matching TRBD2 (7 bases). Germline assignment: CDR1 MDHEN and CDR2 SYDVKM. V was pared by 1 base and J by 0 bases, with 20 bases between. There are 19 residues in the CDR3.

The CDR3 nucleotides read TGTGCCAGCAGCTTGGAACTAGCGCGATCCACAGATACGCAGTATTTT. Translated, it gives CASSLELARSTDTQYF. The chain joins TRBV5-4 to TRBJ2-3; 7 nucleotides align to TRBD2. The CDR3 sequence is 16 residues long. Per germline, CDR1 SGHNT and CDR2 YYREEE (reference sequence). Germline trimming cut 0 bases from V and 2 bases from J; bases unmatched to any gene: 6.

This clone was counted between two and nine times. Other nucleotide sequences from this sample produce the same CDR3. CDR3 DNA sequence: TGTGCCAGCAGCTTAGATCTGAACAATGAGCAGTTCTTC. It specifies CASSLDLNNEQFF. This chain uses TRBV11-2 with TRBJ2-1; D not certain. This CDR3 comprises 13 residues. Germline CDR1 is SGHAT and CDR2 is FQNNGV. V was cut by 0 bases and J by 5 bases, with 5 bases left in between. Full variable domain (outside the CDR3, taken from reference TRBV11-2 and TRBJ2-1): EAGVAQSPRYKIIEKRQSVAFWCNPISGHATLYWYQQILGQGPKLLIQFQNNGVVDDSQLPKDRFSAERLKGVDSTLKIQPAKLEDSAVYLCASSLDLNNEQFFGPGTRLTVL.